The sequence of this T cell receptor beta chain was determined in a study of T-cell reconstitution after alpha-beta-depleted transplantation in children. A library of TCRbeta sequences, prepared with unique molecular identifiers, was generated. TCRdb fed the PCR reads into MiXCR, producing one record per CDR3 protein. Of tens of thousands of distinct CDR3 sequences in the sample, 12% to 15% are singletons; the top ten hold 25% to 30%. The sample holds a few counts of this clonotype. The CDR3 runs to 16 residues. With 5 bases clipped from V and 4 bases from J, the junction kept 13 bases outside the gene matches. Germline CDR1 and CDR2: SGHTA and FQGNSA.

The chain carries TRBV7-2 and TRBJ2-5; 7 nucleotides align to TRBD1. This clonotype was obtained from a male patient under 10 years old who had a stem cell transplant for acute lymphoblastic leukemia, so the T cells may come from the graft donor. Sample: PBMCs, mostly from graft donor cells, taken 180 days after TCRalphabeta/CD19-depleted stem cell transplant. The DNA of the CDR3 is TGTGCCAGCAGCCTAACCTACGACAGGGCCGCAGAGACCCAGTACTTC. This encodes CASSLTYDRAAETQYF. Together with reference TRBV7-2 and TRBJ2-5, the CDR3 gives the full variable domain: GAGVSQSPSNKVTEKGKDVELRCDPISGHTALYWYRQSLGQGLEFLIYFQGNSAPDKSGLPSDRFSAERTGGSVSTLTIQRTQQEDSAVYLCASSLTYDRAAETQYFGPGTRLLVL.